Presented here are 12 T cell receptor beta chains from one specimen sequenced in a study of blood T cell repertoires in COVID-19. This table comes from immunoSEQ multiplex PCR, and its TCRdb copy is limited to in-frame clones, with some not included. The table has 350,000 to 500,000 clones, about 88% seen once. Material: PBMCs or T cells enriched from blood (not recorded which). Every receptor here comes from a woman between 18 and 29 years old who had been exposed to COVID-19.

This clone occurred once. The DNA for the CDR3 is TGTGCCAGCAGATTTCGGCAGGGGAGGGGGACACCCCTCCACTTT. This translates into CASRFRQGRGTPLHF. The V call is TRBV3-1 (or the pseudogene TRBV3-2), the J call TRBJ1-6, with D possibly matching TRBD1 (6 bases). Looked up from germline, CDR1 is LGHDT and CDR2 is YNNKEL (reference sequence). The CDR3 is 15 amino acids. Trimming removed 6 bases from V and 11 bases from J, with 20 bases in between.

This chain links TRBV9 with TRBJ2-3; 12 nucleotides agree with TRBD2. The CDR3 loop spans 14 amino acids. Per the germline V gene, CDR1 is SGDLS and CDR2 is YYNGEE. V shed 9 bases and J 7 bases; nucleotides not matched to a gene: 9. Here the CDR3 DNA reads TGTGCCACCTCTAGCGGGGGGGCCCCGAATACGCAGTATTTT. It specifies CATSSGGAPNTQYF.

The chain recombines TRBV7-9 with TRBJ2-2; perhaps TRBD2 as D (5 bases). This CDR3 contains 16 residues. The germline gives CDR1 SEHNR, CDR2 FQNEAQ (reference sequence). Trimming took 2 bases from V and 4 from J, leaving 14 bases between them. The CDR3 nucleotides read TGTGCCAGCAGCTTAAGTATTGGCGAGGGCACCGGGGAGCTGTTTTTT. Protein product: CASSLSIGEGTGELFF. The complete variable domain, with remaining parts taken from reference TRBV7-9 and TRBJ2-2, reads DTGVSQNPRHKITKRGQNVTFRCDPISEHNRLYWYRQTLGQGPEFLTYFQNEAQLEKSRLLSDRFSAERPKGSFSTLEIQRTEQGDSAMYLCASSLSIGEGTGELFFGEGSRLTVL.

The CDR3 region is CASSTGDNSPLHF. The CDR3 DNA sequence: TGTGCCAGCAGTACAGGGGACAATTCACCCCTCCACTTT. V is TRBV12-3 or TRBV12-4 and J is TRBJ1-6, with 7 bases lining up with TRBD1. V was pared by 5 bases and J by 7 bases, with 2 bases of the junction left unmatched. This CDR3 has 13 residues.

The V call is TRBV6-2 or TRBV6-3, the J call TRBJ2-5, with 10 bases matching TRBD1. The J segment lost 4 bases and the V segment lost 4 bases, leaving 6 bases of the junction unmatched. The CDR3 loop spans 15 amino acids. Germline V gene lookup returns CDR1 MNHEY and CDR2 SVGEGT. DNA of the CDR3: TGTGCCAGCAGTTCCGCCGGGACAGGGGCAGAGACCCAGTACTTC. Translating it yields CASSSAGTGAETQYF.

The chain uses TRBV3-1 (or the pseudogene TRBV3-2) and TRBJ2-7; possibly TRBD1 for D (6 bases). The CDR3 consists of 12 residues. Germline CDR1 and CDR2: LGHDT and YNNKEL (reference sequence). V was cut by 3 bases and J by 8 bases, with 11 bases left in between. CDR3 coding DNA: TGTGCCAGCAGCCAGGGGGACATTCAGCAGTACTTC. Translation gives CASSQGDIQQYF.

The rearrangement joins TRBV5-6 to TRBJ2-3; D is undetermined. Germline V gene sequence: CDR1 SGHDT, CDR2 YYEEEE. The CDR3 runs 12 residues. Trimming cost V 0 bases and J 4 bases, with 3 bases left between them. The CDR3 here is CASSLASDTQYF. The CDR3 DNA sequence: TGTGCCAGCAGCTTGGCTTCAGATACGCAGTATTTT.

V and J are TRBV7-2 and TRBJ1-4; D not certain. Germline CDR1 reads SGHTA; CDR2 reads FQGNSA. This CDR3 has 13 residues. The ends were cut back, 3 bases at V and 4 bases at J, with 6 bases in the middle. CDR3 sequence: CASSFYSNEKLFF. In DNA form, the CDR3 reads TGTGCCAGCAGCTTTTACAGTAATGAAAAACTGTTTTTT.

The chain uses TRBV5-1 and TRBJ2-2, with 7 positions matching TRBD1. Losses at the gene ends were 4 bases for V and 3 bases for J; bases not matched to a gene: 6. The CDR3 is made up of 15 amino acids. Germline CDR1 reads SGHRS; CDR2 reads YFSETQ. The CDR3 DNA is TGCGCCAGCAGCAGATGGGACAGCTACACCGGGGAGCTGTTTTTT. It yields the protein CASSRWDSYTGELFF. The full variable domain, with the rest looked up from reference TRBV5-1 and TRBJ2-2, is KAGVTQTPRYLIKTRGQQVTLSCSPISGHRSVSWYQQTPGQGLQFLFEYFSETQRNKGNFPGRFSGRQFSNSRSEMNVSTLELGDSALYLCASSRWDSYTGELFFGEGSRLTVL.

The chain combines TRBV9 with TRBJ2-2, with 7 nucleotides matching TRBD1. V lost 3 bases and J lost 5; bases outside the gene matches: 7. The CDR3 contains 15 residues. CDR1 is SGDLS and CDR2 is YYNGEE in the germline V gene. Written as DNA, the CDR3 is TGTGCCAGCAGCGAAAACAGGGGTTATACCGGGGAGCTGTTTTTT. Translating gives CASSENRGYTGELFF.

The chain recombines TRBV24-1 with TRBJ2-1, with 10 bases lining up with TRBD1. CDR3 length: 17 residues. Germline assignment: CDR1 KGHDR and CDR2 SFDVKD. The ends lost 2 bases at V and 8 bases at J; junction bases unmatched: 11. The CDR3 DNA follows: TGTGCCACCAGTGATTCCCGGGACAGGGGTAGTAGAGATGAGCAGTTCTTC. This gives the protein CATSDSRDRGSRDEQFF.

The chain links TRBV7-9 to TRBJ2-7; possible D gene TRBD1, 6 bases. Looked up from germline, CDR1 is SEHNR and CDR2 is FQNEAQ (reference sequence). V dropped 1 base and J dropped 2 bases, with 12 bases sitting between them. The CDR3 runs to 15 residues. The CDR3 DNA follows: TGTGCCAGCAGCTTAGTATCCGGGACAACCTACGAGCAGTACTTC. This sequence encodes CASSLVSGTTYEQYF.